This TCR beta chain comes out of a study of CD8+CD57+ T cells in acquired aplastic anemia. Study context: Sorted CD4+ and CD8+ cell DNA averaged roughly 3.2 ug. Whole-study results and caveats: Both patients and controls carried the same twenty-nine CD8+ CDR3 sequences. Patients did not significantly differ from controls in CD8+ Simpson's diversity.

Profiling that covered TCR beta VDJ and CDR3 relied on genomic DNA as its template. TCRdb recomputed calls from the reads with MiXCR, one row per CDR3 protein. This table holds about 180,000 distinct CDR3 sequences, roughly 65% found once. Germline V gene lookup returns CDR1 SGHVS and CDR2 FQNEAQ. This CDR3 has 12 residues. The V end lost 1 base, the J end lost 5 bases, and 5 bases lay between the germline ends. With regard to this clonotype: Its antigen remains unknown.

Individuals selected for sequencing had exhibited CD8+CD57+ cell expansion on flow cytometry. Blood was sampled before the patients had received any therapy. Specimen: sorted CD4+, CD8+, or CD8+CD57+ T cells (not recorded which) from PBMCs. This sequence joins TRBV7-8 and TRBJ2-5; D not certain. The receptor comes from a human donor with aplastic anemia. CDR3 in DNA: TGTGCCAGCAGCTTAGATCGGGAGACCCAGTACTTC. It specifies CASSLDRETQYF.